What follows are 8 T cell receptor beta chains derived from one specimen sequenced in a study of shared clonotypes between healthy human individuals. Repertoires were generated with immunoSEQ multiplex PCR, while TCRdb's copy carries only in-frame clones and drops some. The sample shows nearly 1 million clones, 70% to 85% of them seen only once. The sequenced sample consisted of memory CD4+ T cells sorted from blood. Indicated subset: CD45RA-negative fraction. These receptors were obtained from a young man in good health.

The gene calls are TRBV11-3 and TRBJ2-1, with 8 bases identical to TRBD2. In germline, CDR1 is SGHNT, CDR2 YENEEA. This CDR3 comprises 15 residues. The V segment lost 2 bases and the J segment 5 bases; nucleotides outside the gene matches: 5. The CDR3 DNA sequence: TGTGCCAGCAGCTTAACGCGGGGGGACCACAATGAGCAGTTCTTC. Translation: CASSLTRGDHNEQFF.

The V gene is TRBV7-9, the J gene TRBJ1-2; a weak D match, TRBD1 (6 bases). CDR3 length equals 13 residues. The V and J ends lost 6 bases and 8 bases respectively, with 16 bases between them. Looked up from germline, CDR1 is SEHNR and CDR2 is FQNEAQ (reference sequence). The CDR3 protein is CASSKNPGDGYTF. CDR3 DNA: TGTGCCAGCAGTAAAAATCCAGGGGACGGCTACACCTTC.

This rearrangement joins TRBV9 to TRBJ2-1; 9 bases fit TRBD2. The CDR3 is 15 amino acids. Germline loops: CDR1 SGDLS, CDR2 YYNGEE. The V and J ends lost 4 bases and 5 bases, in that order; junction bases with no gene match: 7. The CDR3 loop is CASSPRLAANNEQFF. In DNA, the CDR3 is TGTGCCAGCAGCCCTCGACTAGCGGCTAACAATGAGCAGTTCTTC.

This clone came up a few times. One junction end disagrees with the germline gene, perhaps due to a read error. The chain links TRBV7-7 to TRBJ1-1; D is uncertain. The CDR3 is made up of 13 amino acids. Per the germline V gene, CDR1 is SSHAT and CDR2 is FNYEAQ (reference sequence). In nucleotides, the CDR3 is TGTGCTAGCAGCTTAGACGAGAACACTGAAGCTTTCTTT. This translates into CASSLDENTEAFF.

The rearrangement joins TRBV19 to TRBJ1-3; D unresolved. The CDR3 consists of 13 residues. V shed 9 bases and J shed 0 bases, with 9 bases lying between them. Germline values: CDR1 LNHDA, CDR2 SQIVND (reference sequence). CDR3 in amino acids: CASGLISGNTIYF. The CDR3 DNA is TGTGCCAGCGGACTGATCTCTGGAAACACCATATATTTT.

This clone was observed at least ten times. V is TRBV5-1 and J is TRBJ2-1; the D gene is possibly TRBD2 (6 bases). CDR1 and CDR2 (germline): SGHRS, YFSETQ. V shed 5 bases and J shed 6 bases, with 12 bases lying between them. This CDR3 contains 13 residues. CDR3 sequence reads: CASRNLGGNEQFF. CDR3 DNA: TGCGCCAGCAGAAATCTCGGGGGCAATGAGCAGTTCTTC.

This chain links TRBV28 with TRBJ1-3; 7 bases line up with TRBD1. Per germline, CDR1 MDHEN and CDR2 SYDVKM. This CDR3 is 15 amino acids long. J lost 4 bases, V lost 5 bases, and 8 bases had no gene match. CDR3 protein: CASSPRGAIGNTIYF. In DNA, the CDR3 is TGTGCCAGCAGTCCCAGGGGGGCGATAGGAAACACCATATATTTT.

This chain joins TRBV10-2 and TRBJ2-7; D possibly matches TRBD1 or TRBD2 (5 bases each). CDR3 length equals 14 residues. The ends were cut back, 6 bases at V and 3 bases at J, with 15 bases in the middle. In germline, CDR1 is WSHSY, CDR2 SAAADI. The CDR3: CASRVAGDLYEQYF. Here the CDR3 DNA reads TGCGCCAGCAGGGTCGCCGGGGACCTCTACGAGCAGTACTTC.